A selection of T cell receptor beta chains follows, all from one sample in a study of CD4 T cells in relation to SARS-CoV-2 and coronaviruses. Data came from immunoSEQ multiplex PCR; TCRdb stores just in-frame clones and leaves some out. The repertoire includes just over 15,000 clones, around 82% of them detected once, and about 17% sits in the top ten. No antigen has been identified for these receptors. Material: CD4+ T cells from PBMCs, cultured in vitro. The receptors shown here come from a human donor in good health. CDR3s leave out the opening cysteine and the closing phenylalanine or tryptophan. Clone size, where shown, is once, few, many, or a class for clones that have expanded.

size: .; J: TRBJ2-4; V: TRBV19; CDR3: ASTIPALGAKNIQY
size: .; J: TRBJ2-1; V: TRBV7-9; CDR3: ASSRGTSGGEQF
size: .; J: TRBJ2-1; V: TRBV19; CDR3: ASNREASNEQF
size: .; J: TRBJ2-3; V: TRBV13; CDR3: ASSLETTDTQY
size: .; J: TRBJ1-2; V: TRBV5-1; CDR3: ASSLSQASYGYT
size: .; J: TRBJ1-2; V: TRBV12-3/TRBV12-4; CDR3: ASSWGQGGPD
size: .; J: TRBJ2-6; V: TRBV9; CDR3: ASSETSPGANVLT
size: once; J: TRBJ1-4; V: TRBV29-1; CDR3: SVAPRAANEKLF
size: few; J: TRBJ2-2; V: TRBV19; CDR3: ATHPGLAGNTGELF
size: once; J: TRBJ2-2; V: TRBV30; CDR3: ACTGLAGKSGELF
size: .; J: TRBJ2-3; V: TRBV5-1; CDR3: ASSLGFTDTQY
size: once; J: TRBJ2-1; V: TRBV7-9; CDR3: ASSRGTSVPAIEQF
size: .; J: TRBJ2-5; V: TRBV18; CDR3: ASSPRVQETQY
size: .; J: TRBJ2-5; V: TRBV27; CDR3: ASSFWGSQETQY
size: once; J: TRBJ2-1; V: TRBV18; CDR3: ASSPGADVYNEQF
size: .; J: TRBJ1-1; V: TRBV29-1; CDR3: SLGENTEAF
size: .; J: TRBJ1-2; V: TRBV27; CDR3: ASSPDRSYGYT
size: .; J: TRBJ1-1; V: TRBV20-1; CDR3: SAWPSGEAF
size: once; J: TRBJ2-2; V: TRBV9; CDR3: ASSVGLAGMGELF